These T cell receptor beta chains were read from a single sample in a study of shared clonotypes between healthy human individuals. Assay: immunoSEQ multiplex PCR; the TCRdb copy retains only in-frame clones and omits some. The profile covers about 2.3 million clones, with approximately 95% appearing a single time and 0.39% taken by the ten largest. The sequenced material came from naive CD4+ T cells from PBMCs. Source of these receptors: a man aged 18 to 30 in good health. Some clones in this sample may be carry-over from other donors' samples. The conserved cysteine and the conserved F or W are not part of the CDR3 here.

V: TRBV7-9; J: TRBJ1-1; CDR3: ASSLMGHPNTEAF
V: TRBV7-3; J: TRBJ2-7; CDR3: ASSLGGRLGEQY
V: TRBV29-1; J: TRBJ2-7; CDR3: SVWGSGDYEQY
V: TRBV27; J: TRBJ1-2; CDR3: ASSSRDNGYT
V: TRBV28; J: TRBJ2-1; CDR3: ARKEGRRESYNEQF
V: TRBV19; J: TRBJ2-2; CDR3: ASSWRGGGNTGELF
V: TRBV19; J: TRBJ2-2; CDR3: ASAVVVASTGELF
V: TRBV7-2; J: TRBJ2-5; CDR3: ASSSPRTGQETQY
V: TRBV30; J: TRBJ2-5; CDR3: AWSVFWEGQETQY
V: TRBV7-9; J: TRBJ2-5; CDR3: ASSPRPLAGSETQY
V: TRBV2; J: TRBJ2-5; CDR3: ASSEQGGRETQY
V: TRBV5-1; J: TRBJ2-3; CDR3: ASSLPSGSTDTQY
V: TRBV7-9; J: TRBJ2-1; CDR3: ASSPAGTPRGYNEQF
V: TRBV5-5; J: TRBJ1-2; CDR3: ASSRRLDSGGEGYT
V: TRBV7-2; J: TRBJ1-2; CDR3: ASSSSVGWGYT
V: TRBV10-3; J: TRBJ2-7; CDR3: AIRSLPDTQSSYEQY
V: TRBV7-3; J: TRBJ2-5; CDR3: ASSQSGRLRETQY
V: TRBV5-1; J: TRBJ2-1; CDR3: ASSGGPRENNEQF
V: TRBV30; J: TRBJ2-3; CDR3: AWSDRADTQY
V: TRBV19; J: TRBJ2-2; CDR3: ASSPTEYTGELF
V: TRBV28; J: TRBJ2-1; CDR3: ASSSRLAGTYNEQF
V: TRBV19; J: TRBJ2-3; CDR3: ASSSGMTQY
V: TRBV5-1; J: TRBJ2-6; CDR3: ASSPGLTGANVLT
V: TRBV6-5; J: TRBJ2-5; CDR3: ASSWGAPDLQETQY
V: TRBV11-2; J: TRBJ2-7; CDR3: ASSPLTPTGSSSYEQY
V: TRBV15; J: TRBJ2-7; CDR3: ATSSRARGHEQY
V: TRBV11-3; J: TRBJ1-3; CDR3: ASSNGYGNTIY
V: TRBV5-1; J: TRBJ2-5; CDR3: ASSPGSAQETQY
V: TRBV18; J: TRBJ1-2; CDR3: ASSPGGDYGYT
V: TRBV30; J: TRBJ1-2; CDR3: AWRRTAGYT
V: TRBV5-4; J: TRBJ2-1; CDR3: ASSPTSGGYNEQF
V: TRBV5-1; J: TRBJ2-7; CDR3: ASSLSLVSYEQY
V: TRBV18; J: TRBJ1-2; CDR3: ASSPPTGNYGYT
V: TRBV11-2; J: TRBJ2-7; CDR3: ASSLVTVYEQY
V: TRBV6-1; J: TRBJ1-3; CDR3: ASRPDRAVNTIY
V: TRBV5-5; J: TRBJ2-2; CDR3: ASSTLAGTSGELF
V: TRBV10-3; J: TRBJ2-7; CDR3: AISGQVAYEQY
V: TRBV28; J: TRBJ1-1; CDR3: ASSFWDPGTEAF
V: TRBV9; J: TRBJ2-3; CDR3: ASSRAGGGADTQY
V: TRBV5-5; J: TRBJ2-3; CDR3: ASSLTGDTDTQY
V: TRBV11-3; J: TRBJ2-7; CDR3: ASSQGGGSYEQY
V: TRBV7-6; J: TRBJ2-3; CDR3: ASSPSGRVTDTQY
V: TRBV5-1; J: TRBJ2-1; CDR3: ASSLIADIYNEQF
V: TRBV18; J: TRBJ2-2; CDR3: ASSGTSGNTGELF
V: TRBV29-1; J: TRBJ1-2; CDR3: SVLQGANYGYT
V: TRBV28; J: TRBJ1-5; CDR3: ASSLGDTGSWQPQH
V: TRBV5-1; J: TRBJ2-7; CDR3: ASSSAGGGTYEQY
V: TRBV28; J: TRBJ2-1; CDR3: ASSPYNEQF
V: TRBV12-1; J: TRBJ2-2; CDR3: ASSFEASSMSGELF